The source of this T cell receptor beta chain is a study of human T cells and chemical hapten exposure. Regarding the study as a whole: With regard to DPC sensitization, TCRs above 1 in 1000 frequency did not change.

This clonotype showed up many times. Its antigen remains unknown. At one end, the junction sequence differs from germline, possibly due to a read error. The sample's time point: healthy volunteer bleed at 2 weeks. Blood, whole and unfractionated, served as the source for total RNA extraction. TCRdb redid the calling of the RACE reads with MiXCR, one entry per CDR3 protein. The table includes about 45,000 distinct CDR3 sequences, 3.5% to 4.5% detected once. The CDR3 loop spans 13 amino acids. Sequencing input: whole blood. The chain joins TRBV12-3 or TRBV12-4 to TRBJ2-4; D is perhaps TRBD1 (6 bases). The TCR comes from a female donor in good health. Some clones in this sample may be carry-over from other donors' samples. Here the CDR3 DNA reads TGTGCCAGCAGCTTAGGACAGAAAAACATTCAGTACTTC. Its protein product is CASSLGQKNIQYF.